These T cell receptor beta chains were read from a single sample in a study of T cell repertoires in cytomegalovirus infection. TCRdb reprocessed the reads via MiXCR and lists one record per CDR3 protein. The table lists 400,000 or so distinct CDR3 sequences, around 32% of them singletons. Material: PBMCs. Receptors originate from a human donor in good health (CMV status not recorded). Some clones in this sample may be carry-over from other donors' samples. Each CDR3 is given with its conserved first and last residue. The order of the fields is D gene, V gene, J gene, clone size, CDR3 protein, CDR3 DNA. D genes are given only for firm matches. Size tells how often a clone was seen (once, few, many) or the class of an expanded clone, and some rows leave it out.

NA	TRBV7-3	TRBJ1-1	few	CASSARPAEEAFF	TGTGCCAGCAGTGCTAGGCCGGCGGAGGAAGCTTTCTTT
NA	TRBV7-6	TRBJ2-7	NA	CASSFLGSVNEQYF	TGTGCTAGCAGCTTCTTAGGTTCAGTAAACGAGCAGTACTTC
NA	TRBV6-1	TRBJ2-7	NA	CASSDTGTYEQYF	TGTGCCAGCAGTGACACAGGGACCTACGAGCAGTACTTC
NA	TRBV11-2	TRBJ2-3	many	CASSRYRVGGTDTQYF	TGTGCCAGCAGCCGATACAGGGTTGGTGGCACAGATACGCAGTATTTT
NA	TRBV27	TRBJ1-1	few	CASSNGALSTEAFF	TGTGCCAGCAGTAACGGGGCCTTGAGCACTGAAGCTTTCTTT
TRBD1	TRBV4-3	TRBJ1-4	few	CASSQDGDSSNEKLFF	TGCGCCAGCAGCCAAGATGGGGACAGTTCTAATGAAAAACTGTTTTTT
NA	TRBV4-2	TRBJ2-5	NA	CASSQARGETQYF	TGTGCCAGCAGCCAAGCCCGCGGCGAGACCCAGTACTTC
TRBD1	TRBV6-8	TRBJ2-5	NA	CASSQFITGGQETQYF	TGTGCCAGCAGTCAATTCATTACAGGGGGTCAAGAGACCCAGTACTTC
NA	TRBV2	TRBJ1-1	NA	CASSRTAMNTEAFF	TGTGCCAGCAGTCGGACAGCCATGAACACTGAAGCTTTCTTT
NA	TRBV4-3	TRBJ2-1	NA	CASSQEPHRGGGGNEQFF	TGCGCCAGCAGCCAAGAGCCACACAGGGGCGGAGGGGGCAATGAGCAGTTCTTC
TRBD2	TRBV12-3/TRBV12-4	TRBJ2-1	NA	CASWEGNEQFF	TGTGCCAGCTGGGAGGGGAATGAGCAGTTCTTC
NA	TRBV12-3/TRBV12-4	TRBJ2-1	NA	CASSGAGSEYNEQFF	TGTGCCAGCAGCGGCGCCGGGAGTGAATACAATGAGCAGTTCTTC
TRBD1	TRBV28	TRBJ1-2	few	CASSLWGQGAEGYTF	TGTGCCAGCAGTTTATGGGGACAGGGGGCTGAAGGCTACACCTTC
NA	TRBV2	TRBJ1-1	few	CASSWSYGMNTEAFF	TGTGCCAGCAGCTGGTCTTACGGCATGAACACTGAAGCTTTCTTT
NA	TRBV19	TRBJ2-4	NA	CASSIDWRETVGNIQYF	TGTGCCAGTAGTATAGATTGGAGGGAGACAGTGGGAAACATTCAGTACTTC